This T cell receptor beta chain stems from a study of cytomegalovirus exposure and HLA in healthy donors. The study's findings and limits: Later analysis revealed greater clonal expansion in HLA-associated TCR beta chains than in equally common others. There were 150 to 200 TCR beta chains listed as cytomegalovirus-associated. Earlier analysis yielded a pattern in which most TCR beta V segments were productive about 90% or about 30% of the time. As immune exposure information, only CMV serostatus was available.

Points on this clone: Antigen unknown.

The CDR3 is 14 amino acids. CDR1 and CDR2 from the germline V gene are SGHVS and FNYEAQ. Trimming took 1 base from V and 3 from J, leaving 10 bases between them. Primers: 60 Vbeta forward and 13 Jbeta reverse. Some clones are missing from TCRdb's copy, which holds only in-frame ones; the method was immunoSEQ multiplex PCR. The sample yields 90,000 to 100,000 clones, over 60% seen once. The sequencing input was PBMCs. This receptor was identified in a man between 60 and 75 years old in good health and CMV-seropositive. The chain carries TRBV7-6 and TRBJ2-7, with D possibly matching TRBD2 (6 bases). The CDR3 coding sequence is TGTGCCAGCAGCTTAGTAGCGGTAAACTACGAGCAGTACTTC. Translation: CASSLVAVNYEQYF.